Following are 6 T cell receptor beta chains from one sample sequenced in a study of blood T cell repertoires in COVID-19. Libraries were prepared by immunoSEQ multiplex PCR; TCRdb keeps only in-frame clonotypes and omits some of them. The data show around 50,000 clones, over 80% seen once. The material sequenced was peripheral blood. The receptors here all came from a human donor in a cohort sampled during active COVID-19.

V and J are TRBV7-8 and TRBJ1-3; D remains unclear. V was trimmed by 2 bases and J by 5 bases, leaving 13 bases between them. There are 15 residues in the CDR3. From germline, CDR1 is SGHVS and CDR2 FQNEAQ. CDR3 protein: CASSLFGETRNTIYF. The CDR3 DNA sequence: TGTGCCAGCAGCTTATTCGGGGAGACGAGAAACACCATATATTTT.

The genes are TRBV27 and TRBJ2-5; 15 positions agree with TRBD2. Germline V CDR1 and CDR2: MNHEY, SMNVEV (reference sequence). V lost 8 bases to trimming and J lost 4 bases; unmatched junction nucleotides: 20. There are 20 residues in the CDR3. The CDR3 region is CASQPFRAGWTSGGAETQYF. The CDR3 DNA follows: TGTGCCAGCCAACCGTTTAGGGCCGGCTGGACTAGCGGGGGGGCAGAGACCCAGTACTTC.

The rearrangement links TRBV7-2 to TRBJ1-2, with D tentatively TRBD1 (6 bases). The CDR3 extends over 15 amino acids. V was pared by 6 bases and J by 1 base, with 15 bases between. In germline, CDR1 is SGHTA, CDR2 FQGNSA. As DNA, the CDR3 is TGTGCCAGCAGAGTCTCGACAGGCCTTAACTATGGCTACACCTTC. Translating it yields CASRVSTGLNYGYTF.

The rearrangement uses TRBV6-1 and TRBJ1-1; D is possibly TRBD1 (5 bases). The CDR3 is 19 amino acids. Deletions cut 1 base from V and 3 bases from J, with 24 bases between. CDR1 and CDR2 from the germline V gene are MNHNS and SASEGT. This chain's CDR3 is CASSEGVGQGALLDTEAFF. The CDR3 DNA reads as TGTGCCAGCAGTGAAGGAGTCGGGCAGGGCGCCCTTTTAGACACTGAAGCTTTCTTT.

This clone was counted a single time. The V gene is TRBV7-2, the J gene TRBJ2-5; 8 bases match TRBD1. The CDR3 spans 17 residues. Trimming cost V 5 bases and J 7 bases; bases outside gene matches: 18. Looked up from germline, CDR1 is SGHTA and CDR2 is FQGNSA. CDR3 residues: CASSISADRGSDRTQYF. The DNA of the CDR3 is TGTGCCAGCAGCATCTCGGCTGACAGGGGCAGTGATCGGACCCAGTACTTC.

The V and J genes are TRBV29-1 and TRBJ1-1; the match to TRBD1 covers 8 bases. J was trimmed by 4 bases and V by 7 bases; bases with no gene match: 8. Germline CDR1 is SQVTM and CDR2 is ANQGSEA. This CDR3 has 13 amino acids. The CDR3 spells CSAKDRVGTEAFF. CDR3 sequence (DNA): TGCAGCGCCAAGGACAGGGTGGGCACTGAAGCTTTCTTT.